This paragraph covers one T cell receptor (beta chain) sequence. Antigen: not known. This entry comes from a study of cytomegalovirus exposure and HLA in healthy donors. Study as a whole: The Caucasian-associated ancestry cluster held roughly 84% of some 420 genotyped donors.

V lost 5 bases, J lost 3 bases, and 8 bases lay in between. This CDR3 is built from 13 residues. Germline V gene data show CDR1 as SGHAT and CDR2 as FQNNGV. The PCR contained 60 Vbeta and 13 Jbeta primers. Clones were read by immunoSEQ multiplex PCR, and TCRdb kept only the in-frame ones, dropping some. The top ten clones hold under 5% of a sample with more than 95,000 clones, 81% of them seen once. General study points: As immune exposure information, only CMV serostatus was available. Later work found most CMV-associated TCR beta chains apparently HLA-restricted.

The sequenced sample consisted of PBMCs. The source is a young man in good health and CMV-seropositive. V usage is TRBV11-2 and J usage is TRBJ1-5; TRBD1 is a possible D gene (6 bases). Here the CDR3 reads CASSQGPNQPQHF. Written as DNA, the CDR3 is TGTGCCAGCAGCCAGGGGCCCAATCAGCCCCAGCATTTT.